This TCR beta chain appears in the sequencing data of a study of shared clonotypes between healthy human individuals. The V gene's germline CDR1 is SGHNT and CDR2 YYREEE (reference sequence). The CDR3 covers 19 residues. The V gene end was trimmed by 2 bases and the J gene end by 2 bases; junction bases not matched to a gene: 17. Generated by immunoSEQ multiplex PCR, the TCRdb table keeps only in-frame clones and is missing some. The table lists millions of clones, 90% to 95% of them singletons. The V gene is TRBV5-4, the J gene TRBJ2-3; 7 bases match TRBD1. The sequence was obtained from a man in his late teens or twenties in good health. Some clones in this sample may be carry-over from other donors' samples. The sequenced material came from naive CD4+ T cells from PBMCs. Subset given: CD45RA+ positively selected. The CDR3 loop is CASSFGTVVRSDNTDTQYF. In DNA, the CDR3 is TGTGCCAGCAGCTTCGGGACAGTCGTACGCTCCGATAACACAGATACGCAGTATTTT.